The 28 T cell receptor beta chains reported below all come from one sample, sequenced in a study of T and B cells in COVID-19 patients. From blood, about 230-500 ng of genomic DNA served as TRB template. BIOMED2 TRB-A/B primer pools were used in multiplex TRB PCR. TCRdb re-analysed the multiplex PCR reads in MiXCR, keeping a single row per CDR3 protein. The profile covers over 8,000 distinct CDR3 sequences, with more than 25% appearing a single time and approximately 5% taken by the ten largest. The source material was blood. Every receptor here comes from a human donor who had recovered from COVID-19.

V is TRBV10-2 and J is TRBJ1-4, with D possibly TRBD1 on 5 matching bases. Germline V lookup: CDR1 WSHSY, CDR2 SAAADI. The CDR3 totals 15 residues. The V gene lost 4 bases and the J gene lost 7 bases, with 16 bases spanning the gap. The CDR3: CASSAPGREGEKLFF. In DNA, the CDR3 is TGCGCCAGCAGTGCTCCAGGCAGGGAGGGTGAAAAACTGTTTTTT.

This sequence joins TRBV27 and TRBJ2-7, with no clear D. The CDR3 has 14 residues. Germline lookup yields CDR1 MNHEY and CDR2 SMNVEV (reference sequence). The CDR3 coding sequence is TGTGCCAGCAGTTTACCCGGGCCTTTCTACGAGCATTACGTC. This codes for CASSLPGPFYEHYV.

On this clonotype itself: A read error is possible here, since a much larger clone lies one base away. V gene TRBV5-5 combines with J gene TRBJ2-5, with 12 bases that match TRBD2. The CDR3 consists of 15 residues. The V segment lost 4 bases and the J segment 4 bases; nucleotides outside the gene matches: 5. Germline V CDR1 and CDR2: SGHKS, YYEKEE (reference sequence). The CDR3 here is CASSTQTSGGETQYF. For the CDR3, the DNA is TGTGCCAGCAGCACCCAGACTAGCGGGGGAGAGACCCAGTACTTC.

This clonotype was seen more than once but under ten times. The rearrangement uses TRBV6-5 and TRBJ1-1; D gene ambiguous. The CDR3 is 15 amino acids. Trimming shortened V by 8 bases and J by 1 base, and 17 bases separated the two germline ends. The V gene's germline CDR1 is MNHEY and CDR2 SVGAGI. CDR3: CASSRGVGKNTEAFF. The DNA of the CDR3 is TGTGCCAGCTCTCGAGGAGTGGGTAAGAACACTGAAGCTTTCTTT.

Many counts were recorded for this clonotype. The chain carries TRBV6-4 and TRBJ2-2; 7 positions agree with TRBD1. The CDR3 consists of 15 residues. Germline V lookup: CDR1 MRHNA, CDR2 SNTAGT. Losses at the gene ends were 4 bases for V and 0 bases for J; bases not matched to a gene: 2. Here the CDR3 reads CASSAGTANTGELFF. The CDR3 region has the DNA TGTGCCAGCAGTGCCGGGACAGCGAACACCGGGGAGCTGTTTTTT.

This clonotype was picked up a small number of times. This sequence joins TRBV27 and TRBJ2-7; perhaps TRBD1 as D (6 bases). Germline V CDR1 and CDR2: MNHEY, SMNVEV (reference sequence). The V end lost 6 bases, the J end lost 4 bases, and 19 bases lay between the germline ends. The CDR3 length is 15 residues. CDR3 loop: CASRLEVQGKYEQYF. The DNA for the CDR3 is TGTGCCAGCAGACTAGAGGTCCAGGGGAAATACGAGCAGTACTTC.

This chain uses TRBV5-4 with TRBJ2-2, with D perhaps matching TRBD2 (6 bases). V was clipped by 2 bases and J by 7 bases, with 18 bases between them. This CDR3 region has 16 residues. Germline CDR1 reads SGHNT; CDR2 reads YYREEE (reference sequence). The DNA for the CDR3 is TGTGCCAGCAGCTTAGACTCCGGTAGCGGTTACGGGGAGCTGTTTTTT. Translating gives CASSLDSGSGYGELFF.

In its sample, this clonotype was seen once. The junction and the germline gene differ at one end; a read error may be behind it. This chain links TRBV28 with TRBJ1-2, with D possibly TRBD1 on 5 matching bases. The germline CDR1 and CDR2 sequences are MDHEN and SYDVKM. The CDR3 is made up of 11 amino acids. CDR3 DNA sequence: TGTGCCAGCAGTGCAGGGTGGAGGGGTGACTTC. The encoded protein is CASSAGWRGDF.

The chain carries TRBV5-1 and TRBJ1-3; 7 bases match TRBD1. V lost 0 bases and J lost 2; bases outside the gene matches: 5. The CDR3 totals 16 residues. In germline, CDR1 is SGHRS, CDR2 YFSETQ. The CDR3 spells CASSLATQGAGNTIYF. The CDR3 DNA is TGCGCCAGCAGCTTGGCGACCCAGGGGGCTGGAAACACCATATATTTT.

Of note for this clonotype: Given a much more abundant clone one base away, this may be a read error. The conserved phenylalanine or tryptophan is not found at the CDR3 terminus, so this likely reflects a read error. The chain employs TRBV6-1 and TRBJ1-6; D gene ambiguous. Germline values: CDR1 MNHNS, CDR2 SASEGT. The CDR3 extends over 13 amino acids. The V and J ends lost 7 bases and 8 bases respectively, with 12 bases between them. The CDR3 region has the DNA TGTGCCAGCAACTACAACCTCGATTCACCCCTCCACCTT. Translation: CASNYNLDSPLHL.

CDR3 protein: CASSYSDNGRGKLFF. The CDR3 nucleotides are TGTGCCAGCAGTTACTCCGACAACGGACGGGGAAAACTGTTTTTT. This chain links TRBV6-5 with TRBJ1-4; D ambiguous. Deletions cut 0 bases from V and 10 bases from J, with 15 bases between. CDR1 is MNHEY and CDR2 is SVGAGI in the germline V gene. The CDR3 spans 15 residues.

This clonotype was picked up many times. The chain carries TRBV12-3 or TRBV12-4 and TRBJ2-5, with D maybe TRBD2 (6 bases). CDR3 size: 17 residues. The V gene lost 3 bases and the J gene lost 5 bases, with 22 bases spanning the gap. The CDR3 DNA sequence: TGTGCCAGCAGTTTTCGCCCCCCTGGAGGGTTCAGGGAGACCCAGTACTTC. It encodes CASSFRPPGGFRETQYF.

This CDR3 is CASSLGDRRYGYTF. The CDR3 coding sequence is TGTGCCAGCAGTCTAGGGGACAGACGCTATGGCTACACCTTC. The J gene is TRBJ1-2, the V gene TRBV5-5, with TRBD1 matching 7 bases. The CDR3 has 14 residues. The germline gives CDR1 SGHKS, CDR2 YYEKEE (reference sequence). V was clipped by 5 bases and J by 4 bases; unmatched bases: 8.

Here the CDR3 reads CASSTTGINQPQHF. The CDR3 coding sequence is TGTGCCAGCAGTACGACAGGGATCAATCAGCCCCAGCATTTT. The chain uses TRBV27 and TRBJ1-5, with 7 bases fitting TRBD1. CDR3 length equals 14 residues. Trimming cost V 5 bases and J 3 bases; bases outside gene matches: 4. Germline-derived CDR1 and CDR2 are MNHEY and SMNVEV (reference sequence).

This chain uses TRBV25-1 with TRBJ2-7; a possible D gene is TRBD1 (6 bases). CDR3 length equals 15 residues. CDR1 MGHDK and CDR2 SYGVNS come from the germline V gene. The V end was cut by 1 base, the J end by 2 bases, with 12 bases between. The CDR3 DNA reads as TGTGCCAGCAGTGAATCGGGGACACCAGCCTACGAGCAGTACTTC. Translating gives CASSESGTPAYEQYF.

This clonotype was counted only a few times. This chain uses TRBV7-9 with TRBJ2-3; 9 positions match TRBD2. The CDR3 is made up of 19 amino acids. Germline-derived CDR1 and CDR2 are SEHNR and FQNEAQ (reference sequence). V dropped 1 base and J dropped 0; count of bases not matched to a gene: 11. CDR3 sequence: CASSLGWRGGAGSTDTQYF. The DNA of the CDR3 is TGTGCCAGCAGCTTAGGTTGGCGCGGGGGGGCCGGAAGCACAGATACGCAGTATTTT.

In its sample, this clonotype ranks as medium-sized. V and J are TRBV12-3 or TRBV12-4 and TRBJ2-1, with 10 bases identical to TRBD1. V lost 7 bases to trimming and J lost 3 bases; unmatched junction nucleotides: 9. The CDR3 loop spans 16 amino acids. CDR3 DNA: TGTGCCAGCACTTCCGGGACAGGGGTCCGCTACAATGAGCAGTTCTTC. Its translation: CASTSGTGVRYNEQFF.

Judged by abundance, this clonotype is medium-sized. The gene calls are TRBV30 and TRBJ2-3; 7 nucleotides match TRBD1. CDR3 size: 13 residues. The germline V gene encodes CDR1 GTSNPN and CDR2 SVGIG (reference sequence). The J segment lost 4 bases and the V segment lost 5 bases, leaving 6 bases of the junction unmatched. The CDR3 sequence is CAWDRVFADTQYF. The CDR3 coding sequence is TGTGCCTGGGACAGGGTGTTCGCAGATACGCAGTATTTT.

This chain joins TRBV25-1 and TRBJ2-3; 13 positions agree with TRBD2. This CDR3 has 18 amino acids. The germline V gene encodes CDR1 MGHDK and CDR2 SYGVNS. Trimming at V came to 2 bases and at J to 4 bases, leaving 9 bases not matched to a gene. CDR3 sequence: CASSERTSGGATADTQYF. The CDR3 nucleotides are TGTGCCAGCAGTGAACGAACTAGCGGGGGGGCCACGGCAGATACGCAGTATTTT.

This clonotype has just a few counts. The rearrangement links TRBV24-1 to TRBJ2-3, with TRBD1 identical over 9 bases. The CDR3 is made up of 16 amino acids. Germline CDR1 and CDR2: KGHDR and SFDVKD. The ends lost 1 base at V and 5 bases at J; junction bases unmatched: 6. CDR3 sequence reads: CATSDFRTGAGDTQYF. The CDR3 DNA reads TGTGCCACCAGTGATTTCAGGACAGGGGCTGGAGATACGCAGTATTTT.

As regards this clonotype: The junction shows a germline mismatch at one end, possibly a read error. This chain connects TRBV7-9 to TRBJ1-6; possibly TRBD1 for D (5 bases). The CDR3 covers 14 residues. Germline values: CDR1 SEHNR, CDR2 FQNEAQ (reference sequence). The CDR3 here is CASSLGGLGSALHF. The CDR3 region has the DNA TGTGCCAGCAGCTTAGGGGGCTTGGGTTCAGCCCTCCACTTT.

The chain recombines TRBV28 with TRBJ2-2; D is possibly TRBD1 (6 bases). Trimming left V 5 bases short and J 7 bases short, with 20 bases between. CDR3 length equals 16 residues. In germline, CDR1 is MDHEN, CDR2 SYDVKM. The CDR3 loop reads CASSPTNRVGGGELFF. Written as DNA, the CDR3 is TGTGCCAGCAGTCCTACGAACAGGGTAGGAGGCGGGGAGCTGTTTTTT.

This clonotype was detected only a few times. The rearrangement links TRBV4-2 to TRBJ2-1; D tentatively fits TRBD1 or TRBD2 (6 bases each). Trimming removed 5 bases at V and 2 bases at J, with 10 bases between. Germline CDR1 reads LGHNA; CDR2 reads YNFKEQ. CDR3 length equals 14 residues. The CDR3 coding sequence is TGTGCCAGCAGCAGGGGGGAAGCCTACAATGAGCAGTTCTTC. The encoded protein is CASSRGEAYNEQFF.

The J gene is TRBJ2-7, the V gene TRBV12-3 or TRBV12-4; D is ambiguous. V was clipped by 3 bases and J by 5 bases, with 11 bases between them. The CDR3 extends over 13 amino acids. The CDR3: CASSFWGNNEQYV. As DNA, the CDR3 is TGTGCCAGCAGTTTTTGGGGAAATAACGAGCAGTACGTC.

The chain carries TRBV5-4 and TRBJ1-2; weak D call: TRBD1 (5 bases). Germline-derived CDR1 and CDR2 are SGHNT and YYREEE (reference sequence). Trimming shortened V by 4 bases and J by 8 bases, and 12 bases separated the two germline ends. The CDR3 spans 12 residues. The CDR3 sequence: CASSDNRRGYTF. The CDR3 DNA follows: TGTGCCAGCAGCGATAACAGGAGAGGCTACACCTTC.

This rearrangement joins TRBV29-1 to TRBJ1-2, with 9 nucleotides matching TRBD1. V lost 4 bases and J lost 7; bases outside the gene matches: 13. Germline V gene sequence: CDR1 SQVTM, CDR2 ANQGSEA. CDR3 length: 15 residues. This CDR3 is CSVGLRDRAPFGYTF. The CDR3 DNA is TGCAGCGTTGGGCTCCGGGACAGGGCCCCCTTTGGCTACACCTTC.

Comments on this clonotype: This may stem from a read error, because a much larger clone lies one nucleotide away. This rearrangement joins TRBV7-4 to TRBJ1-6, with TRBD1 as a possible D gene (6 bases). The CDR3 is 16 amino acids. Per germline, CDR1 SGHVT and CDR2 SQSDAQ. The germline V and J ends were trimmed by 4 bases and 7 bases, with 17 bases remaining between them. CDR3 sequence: CASSYPAAGVNSPLHF. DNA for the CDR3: TGTGCCAGCAGCTACCCAGCGGCAGGGGTCAATTCACCCCTCCACTTT.

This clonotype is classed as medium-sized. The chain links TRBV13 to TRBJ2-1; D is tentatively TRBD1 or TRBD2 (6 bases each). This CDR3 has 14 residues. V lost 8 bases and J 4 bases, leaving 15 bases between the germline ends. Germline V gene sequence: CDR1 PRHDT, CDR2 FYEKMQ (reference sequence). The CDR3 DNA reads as TGTGCCAGCCCTGGAGGGACACCTTACAATGAGCAGTTCTTC. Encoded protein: CASPGGTPYNEQFF.